Listed here are 29 T cell receptor beta chains from one sample, sequenced in a study of tissue T cells after allogeneic stem cell transplantation. The time point is: mouse harvest day 7 after allogeneic transplant. The graft held 10^6 splenic CD5+ T cells and 10^7 T-cell-depleted bone marrow cells. Generated by immunoSEQ multiplex PCR, the TCRdb table keeps only in-frame clones and is missing some. The sample includes some 6,600 clones, about 48% of them seen just once. The specimen sequenced was lymph node tissue. The receptors here all came from a female BALB/c mouse given C57BL/6 T cells with graft-versus-host disease after an allogeneic hematopoietic cell transplant.

Note on this clone: Each gene name is a mouse one. The sequenced fragment ends 1 residue before the CDR3 boundary, so the rest is inferred from the germline J gene. V usage is TRBV26 and J usage is TRBJ1-6; D not resolved. TRBJ1-6 is an open reading frame, and its role is uncertain. Germline V gene sequence: CDR1 KGHPV, CDR2 FQNQEV (reference sequence). The CDR3 runs 15 residues. V lost 0 bases, J lost 5 bases, and 8 bases lay in between. CDR3 DNA (partial): TGTGCCAGCAGTCTGTCGGGAGAGAATAATTCGCCCCTCTAC. It specifies CASSLSGENNSPLY. The CDR3 in its entirety is CASSLSGENNSPLYF.

Of note for this clone: Gene names and germline match the mouse. From the germline J gene comes the end of the CDR3, since the read stops 1 residue before it. The rearrangement links TRBV26 to TRBJ2-4; unclear D gene. V shed 3 bases and J shed 0 bases, with 4 bases lying between them. CDR1 is KGHPV, CDR2 FQNQEV, per germline (reference sequence). The CDR3 extends over 13 amino acids. Partial CDR3 DNA: TGTGCCAGCAGTCTATCTAGTCAAAACACCTTGTAC. It specifies CASSLSSQNTLY. The complete CDR3 protein is CASSLSSQNTLYF.

This clone appeared a few times. Gene names denote mouse genes. This CDR3 is CASSRTSSSGNTLYF. Incomplete CDR3 DNA: TGTGCCAGCAGCCGGACATCCTCTTCTGGAAATACGCTCTAT. This chain joins TRBV26 and TRBJ1-3; D is perhaps TRBD1 (5 bases). The CDR3 end falls 1 residue outside the read, so it is completed with the germline J gene. The V end lost 6 bases, the J end lost 0 bases, and 12 bases lay between the germline ends. Germline V CDR1 and CDR2: KGHPV, FQNQEV (reference sequence). The CDR3 extends over 15 amino acids.

To note about this clone: The gene names given are mouse names. The read gets to within 1 residue of the CDR3 end, and the germline J gene fills in the rest. The chain employs TRBV2 and TRBJ1-6; a weak D match, TRBD1 (5 bases). TRBJ1-6 is treated as an ORF (open reading frame) with a function not yet certain. The CDR3 contains 14 residues. Germline CDR1 is LGHNA and CDR2 is YSYQKL. V was pared by 4 bases and J by 7 bases, with 11 bases between. CDR3 in amino acids: CASSPRERNSPLYF. CDR3 DNA, as far as it was read: TGTGCCAGCAGCCCCAGGGAGAGAAATTCGCCCCTCTAC.

Regarding this clone: The listed genes are named as in mouse. With the read ending 1 residue before the CDR3 end, the germline J gene is used to fill in that end. This chain uses TRBV5 with TRBJ1-1; 7 nucleotides align to TRBD1. In germline, CDR1 is LGHNA, CDR2 YNLKQL (reference sequence). V shed 0 bases, J shed 2 bases, and the junction held 3 bases outside the gene matches. The CDR3 runs to 15 residues. The DNA read from the CDR3 is TGTGCCAGCAGCCAAGATTACAGGGGTAACACAGAAGTCTTC. It yields the protein CASSQDYRGNTEVF. The entire CDR3 reads CASSQDYRGNTEVFF.

With regard to this clone: Gene names are mouse gene names. The CDR3 sequence is CASSLGQNQAPLF. The part of the CDR3 DNA that was read is TGTGCCAGCAGTCTGGGACAAAACCAGGCTCCGCTT. The chain recombines TRBV26 with TRBJ1-5, with TRBD1 as a possible D gene (5 bases). The sequenced fragment ends 1 residue before the CDR3 boundary, so the rest is inferred from the germline J gene. V shed 2 bases and J shed 4 bases, with 6 bases lying between them. The CDR3 loop spans 13 amino acids. The V gene's germline CDR1 is KGHPV and CDR2 FQNQEV (reference sequence).

Of note for this clone: With a much larger clone just one base away, this may be a read error. Mouse gene names apply. The read falls 1 residue short of the CDR3 end, and the missing part is taken from the germline J gene. Other DNA sequences from this sample encode an identical CDR3 as well. This sequence joins TRBV29 and TRBJ1-2, with 10 positions matching TRBD1. Germline V gene sequence: CDR1 MSHET, CDR2 SYDVDS. This CDR3 region has 14 residues. V lost 6 bases to trimming and J lost 2 bases; unmatched junction nucleotides: 3. The chain's CDR3 is CASSPGQGNSDYTF. The CDR3 DNA, read in part, is TGTGCTAGCAGCCCGGGACAGGGGAACTCCGACTACACC.

This clone has only one observation. The listed genes are named as in mouse. The CDR3 end is not reached by the read, which stops 1 residue before it; the germline J gene fills it in. The rearrangement uses TRBV16 and TRBJ2-1, with TRBD1 matching over 10 bases. This CDR3 contains 14 residues. Germline trimming cut 5 bases from V and 7 bases from J; bases unmatched to any gene: 5. Germline V gene lookup returns CDR1 SGHSA and CDR2 FRNQAP. CDR3 bases read: TGTGCAAGCAGCCCCGGGACAGGGGAGGCTGAGCAGTTC. Translation: CASSPGTGEAEQF. The entire CDR3 protein is CASSPGTGEAEQFF.

Regarding this clone: The gene names here belong to mouse. The read terminates 1 residue ahead of where the CDR3 ends, so the germline J gene completes it. The V call is TRBV3, the J call TRBJ2-2; D is unresolved. V shed 2 bases and J shed 0 bases, with 4 bases lying between them. The CDR3 sequence is 14 residues long. Looked up from germline, CDR1 is SNHLY and CDR2 is FYNGKV (reference sequence). The CDR3 DNA, read in part, is TGTGCCAGCAGCTTAACAACAAACACCGGGCAGCTCTAC. As protein: CASSLTTNTGQLY. The whole CDR3 protein is CASSLTTNTGQLYF.

This clone appeared a few times. Gene names are mouse gene names. Read sequence stops 1 residue before the CDR3 end, and the germline J gene provides the missing end. The chain uses TRBV26 and TRBJ1-2; no reliable D call. Germline loops: CDR1 KGHPV, CDR2 FQNQEV (reference sequence). CDR3 length: 15 amino acids. V gave up 0 bases and J gave up 0 bases, with 8 bases separating them. CDR3 DNA, as far as it was read: TGTGCCAGCAGTCTGTCGCGGCCCTCAAACTCCGACTACACC. Its protein product is CASSLSRPSNSDYT. The whole CDR3 protein is CASSLSRPSNSDYTF.

On this clone: The genes and germline here are from mouse. The read finishes 1 residue shy of the CDR3 end, and the germline J gene is used to complete it. The chain links TRBV2 to TRBJ2-7, with 10 positions matching TRBD2. Germline trimming cut 5 bases from V and 2 bases from J; bases unmatched to any gene: 6. The CDR3 contains 15 residues. The germline CDR1 and CDR2 sequences are LGHNA and YSYQKL. CDR3 sequence: CASSSRTGGPYEQYF. The sequenced CDR3 bases are TGTGCCAGCAGCTCCCGGACTGGGGGACCCTATGAACAGTAC.

Comments on this clone: Mouse gene names apply. The read falls 1 residue short of the CDR3 end, and the missing part is taken from the germline J gene. The chain uses TRBV16 and TRBJ1-3; D unclear. Germline V gene data show CDR1 as SGHSA and CDR2 as FRNQAP. Trimming cost V 5 bases and J 0 bases, with 8 bases left between them. The CDR3 spans 14 residues. Incomplete CDR3 DNA: TGTGCAAGCAGCCCCGACAATTCTGGAAATACGCTCTAT. Translating it yields CASSPDNSGNTLY. The whole CDR3 region reads CASSPDNSGNTLYF.

Concerning this clone itself: The genes and germline here are from mouse. The read gets to within 1 residue of the CDR3 end, and the germline J gene fills in the rest. The same CDR3 is also encoded by other DNA sequences in this sample. The chain links TRBV26 to TRBJ1-4; no firm D call. Trimming took off 2 bases at V and 5 bases at J, with 3 bases between the two ends. The CDR3 is made up of 12 amino acids. Germline CDR1 and CDR2: KGHPV and FQNQEV (reference sequence). Here the CDR3 reads CASSLGNERLFF. Incomplete CDR3 DNA: TGTGCCAGCAGTCTGGGGAACGAAAGATTATTT.

Turning to this clone: Mouse gene names apply. CDR3 DNA (partial): TGTGCCAGCAGTCTGACAGGGGGCTACACAGAAGTCTTC. It yields the protein CASSLTGGYTEVF. The entire CDR3 reads CASSLTGGYTEVFF. V usage is TRBV26 and J usage is TRBJ1-1; 9 bases are shared with TRBD1. The CDR3 extends 1 residue past the end of the read, so its final part is completed from the germline J gene. Germline lookup yields CDR1 KGHPV and CDR2 FQNQEV (reference sequence). The trim removed 2 bases at V and 3 bases at J, leaving 1 base unmatched. This CDR3 has 14 residues.

Only a few counts were recorded for this clone. These gene names are mouse names. Coverage ceases 1 residue before the CDR3 finishes, and the germline J gene fills in the end. The rearrangement uses TRBV26 and TRBJ2-7; 11 bases are a match to TRBD2. CDR3 length: 15 amino acids. V trimming: 2 bases; J trimming: 4 bases; junction bases outside the gene matches: 4. Germline loops: CDR1 KGHPV, CDR2 FQNQEV (reference sequence). CDR3 DNA (partial): TGTGCCAGCAGTCTGCCGGGACTGGGGGTATATGAACAGTAC. Encoded protein: CASSLPGLGVYEQY. The CDR3 in full is CASSLPGLGVYEQYF.

Concerning this clone: Gene names follow the mouse nomenclature. Incomplete CDR3 DNA: TGTGCCAGCAGCCCTCTGACTGTTGCTGAGCAGTTC. It encodes CASSPLTVAEQF. The entire CDR3 protein is CASSPLTVAEQFF. This rearrangement joins TRBV3 to TRBJ2-1; D is possibly TRBD2 (5 bases). The CDR3 end lies 1 residue beyond the end of the read and is filled in from the germline J gene. CDR1 is SNHLY, CDR2 FYNGKV, per germline (reference sequence). The CDR3 loop spans 13 amino acids. Trimming shortened V by 5 bases and J by 6 bases, and 11 bases separated the two germline ends.

In the case of this clone: Germline and genes: mouse. The read terminates 1 residue ahead of where the CDR3 ends, so the germline J gene completes it. The rearrangement uses TRBV26 and TRBJ1-1; weak D call: TRBD1 (6 bases). The CDR3 loop spans 11 amino acids. V lost 4 bases to trimming and J lost 7 bases, with 7 bases between them. Per germline, CDR1 KGHPV and CDR2 FQNQEV (reference sequence). CDR3 DNA (partial): TGTGCCAGCAGTCGACAGGAAGAAGTCTTC. Encoded protein: CASSRQEEVF. The whole CDR3 region reads CASSRQEEVFF.

This clone was found a few times. Germline and genes: mouse. The CDR3 end lies 1 residue beyond the end of the read and is filled in from the germline J gene. This rearrangement joins TRBV4 to TRBJ1-1; 8 bases line up with TRBD1. Losses at the gene ends were 5 bases for V and 0 bases for J; bases not matched to a gene: 11. This CDR3 is 17 amino acids long. Germline CDR1 LGHDT, CDR2 YNNKQL (reference sequence). Partial CDR3 DNA: TGTGCCAGCAGCCTACGGACAGGGAAACATGCAAACACAGAAGTCTTC. This gives the protein CASSLRTGKHANTEVF. The entire CDR3 protein reads CASSLRTGKHANTEVFF.

This clone has a handful of counts. The listed genes are named as in mouse. The read gets to within 1 residue of the CDR3 end, and the germline J gene fills in the rest. V gene TRBV26 combines with J gene TRBJ2-5, with D maybe TRBD1 (6 bases). The germline V and J ends were trimmed by 0 bases and 6 bases, with 10 bases remaining between them. Germline V gives CDR1 KGHPV, CDR2 FQNQEV (reference sequence). The CDR3 consists of 14 residues. CDR3 sequence reads: CASSLSDRGDTQYF. The CDR3 bases that were read are TGTGCCAGCAGTCTGTCGGACAGAGGGGACACCCAGTAC.

Remarks on this clone: Mouse names are used for the genes. The read stops 1 residue short of the end of the CDR3; the missing end is completed from the germline J gene. The rearrangement uses TRBV17 and TRBJ1-2, with D possibly matching TRBD1 (6 bases). The CDR3 sequence is 13 residues long. V was shortened by 1 base and J by 3 bases, with 6 bases between the two germline ends. CDR1 MNHDT and CDR2 YYDKIL come from the germline V gene. The sequenced part of the CDR3 DNA is TGTGCTAGCAGTAGAGCAGGGGACTCCGACTACACC. This translates into CASSRAGDSDYT. The complete CDR3 protein is CASSRAGDSDYTF.

Regarding this clone: The genes are named according to mouse. Read sequence stops 1 residue before the CDR3 end, and the germline J gene provides the missing end. This specimen includes other DNA sequences encoding the same CDR3. V and J are TRBV23 and TRBJ1-1; the table's D call of TRBD1 was not tested on the DNA. The CDR3 spans 14 residues. Germline V gives CDR1 KGHTA, CDR2 FQNQQP. The CDR3 DNA, read in part, is TGCTCCAGCAGCCCGACAGGAGCAAACACAGAAGTCTTC. Amino acids: CSSSPTGANTEVF. The whole CDR3 is CSSSPTGANTEVFF.

In its sample, this clone ranks as medium-sized (0.01 to 0.1%). Here the gene names and germline are mouse. The CDR3: CASSRTGREQYF. The part of the CDR3 DNA that was read is TGTGCCAGCAGTCGGACAGGGCGTGAACAGTAC. This sequence joins TRBV24 and TRBJ2-7, with 8 bases fitting TRBD1. The sequenced fragment ends 1 residue before the CDR3 boundary, so the rest is inferred from the germline J gene. CDR1 is KGHTA and CDR2 is FRNEEI in the germline V gene. The CDR3 is 12 residues long. V gave up 4 bases and J gave up 6 bases; unmatched junction bases: 2.

Turning to this clone: Genes and germline come from the mouse. The read falls 1 residue short of the CDR3 end, and the missing part is taken from the germline J gene. This chain connects TRBV3 to TRBJ2-2; tentatively, D is TRBD2 (6 bases). The CDR3 has 15 amino acids. In germline, CDR1 is SNHLY, CDR2 FYNGKV (reference sequence). Trimming cost V 2 bases and J 1 base, with 8 bases left between them. The covered CDR3 bases are TGTGCCAGCAGCTTAATACTGGGAAACACCGGGCAGCTCTAC. It yields the protein CASSLILGNTGQLY. The complete CDR3 sequence is CASSLILGNTGQLYF. Combining the CDR3 with reference TRBV3 and TRBJ2-2 gives the whole variable domain GPKVLQIPSHQIIDMGQMVTLNCDPVSNHLYFYWYKQILGQQMEFLVNFYNGKVMEKSKLFKDQFSVERPDGSYFTLKIQPTALEDSAVYFCASSLILGNTGQLYFGEGSKLTVL.

On this clone: Genes here carry mouse names. The read terminates 1 residue ahead of where the CDR3 ends, so the germline J gene completes it. This chain links TRBV13-1 with TRBJ1-1; 7 nucleotides match TRBD1. Germline V CDR1 and CDR2: NSHNY, SYGAGN. The V gene end was trimmed by 3 bases and the J gene end by 3 bases; junction bases not matched to a gene: 5. The CDR3 covers 14 residues. The DNA read from the CDR3 is TGTGCCAGCAGTGGACAGGGAGGGGACACAGAAGTCTTC. Translating gives CASSGQGGDTEVF. The complete CDR3 protein is CASSGQGGDTEVFF.

This clone is categorized as large. Genes and germline come from the mouse. The read halts 1 residue ahead of the CDR3 end, with the missing end drawn from the germline J gene. This chain uses TRBV4 with TRBJ2-7; 11 bases line up with TRBD2. CDR3 size: 14 residues. Germline V gives CDR1 LGHDT, CDR2 YNNKQL (reference sequence). With V trimmed by 5 bases and J by 6 bases, 6 bases remained unmatched. The CDR3 is CASSDRDWGFEQYF. The DNA read from the CDR3 is TGTGCCAGCAGCGACCGGGACTGGGGGTTTGAACAGTAC.

Concerning this clone itself: The germline and genes are mouse ones. The read terminates 1 residue ahead of where the CDR3 ends, so the germline J gene completes it. The chain joins TRBV12-1 to TRBJ1-5, with a possible D match to TRBD1 (5 bases). V shed 2 bases and J shed 4 bases, with 11 bases lying between them. From germline, CDR1 is SGHSN and CDR2 HYEKVE. The CDR3 consists of 14 residues. CDR3 DNA, as far as it was read: TGTGCCAGCTCTCCAGGGAGAGGGAACCAGGCTCCGCTT. Protein product: CASSPGRGNQAPL. The whole CDR3 protein reads CASSPGRGNQAPLF.

A remark on this clone: Mouse names are used for the genes. The read falls 1 residue short of the CDR3 end, and the missing part is taken from the germline J gene. V usage is TRBV12-2 and J usage is TRBJ2-5, with TRBD2 identical over 7 bases. V lost 2 bases to trimming and J lost 1 base; unmatched junction nucleotides: 5. The CDR3 has 15 amino acids. CDR1 and CDR2 (germline): SGHLS, HYDKME. Incomplete CDR3 DNA: TGTGCCAGCTCTCCGCGACTGGGTGACCAAGACACCCAGTAC. This sequence encodes CASSPRLGDQDTQY. The whole CDR3 sequence is CASSPRLGDQDTQYF.

A single count supports this clone. Gene names are the mouse ones. The missing CDR3 end, 1 residue past where the read stops, is filled in from the germline J gene. The chain carries TRBV4 and TRBJ2-4, with TRBD2 matching over 10 bases. Germline assignment: CDR1 LGHDT and CDR2 YNNKQL (reference sequence). CDR3 length: 14 amino acids. Unmatched junction bases numbered 2, after V lost 5 bases and J lost 3 bases. CDR3 DNA, as far as it was read: TGTGCCAGCAGCAACTGGGGGGGGCAAAACACCTTGTAC. Translating gives CASSNWGGQNTLY. The entire CDR3 sequence reads CASSNWGGQNTLYF.

Notes on this clone: Gene labels here are mouse ones. The read ends 1 residue shy of where the CDR3 ends; the end is completed using the germline J gene. This chain uses TRBV23 with TRBJ1-2. This CDR3 region has 13 residues. Germline values: CDR1 KGHTA, CDR2 FQNQQP. CDR3 region: CSSSQSTNSDYTF. The part of the CDR3 DNA that was read is TGCTCCAGCAGTCAATCTACAAACTCCGACTACACC.